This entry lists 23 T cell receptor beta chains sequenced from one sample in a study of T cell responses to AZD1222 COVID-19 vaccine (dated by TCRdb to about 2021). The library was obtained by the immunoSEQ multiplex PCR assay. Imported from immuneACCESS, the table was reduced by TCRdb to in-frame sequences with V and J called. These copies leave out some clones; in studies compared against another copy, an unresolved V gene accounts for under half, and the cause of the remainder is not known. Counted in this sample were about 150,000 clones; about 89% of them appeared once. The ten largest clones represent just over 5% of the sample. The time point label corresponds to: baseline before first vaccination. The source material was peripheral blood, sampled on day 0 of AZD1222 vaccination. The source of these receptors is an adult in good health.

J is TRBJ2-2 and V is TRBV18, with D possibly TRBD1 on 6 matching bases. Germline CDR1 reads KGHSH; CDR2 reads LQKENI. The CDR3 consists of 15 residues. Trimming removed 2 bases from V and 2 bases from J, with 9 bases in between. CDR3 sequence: CASSPAGVNTGELFF. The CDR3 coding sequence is TGTGCCAGCTCACCAGCAGGGGTAAACACCGGGGAGCTGTTTTTT.

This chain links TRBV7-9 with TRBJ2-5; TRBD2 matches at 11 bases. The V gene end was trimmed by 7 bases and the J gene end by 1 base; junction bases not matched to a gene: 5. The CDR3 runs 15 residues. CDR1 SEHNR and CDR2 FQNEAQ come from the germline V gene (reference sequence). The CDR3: CASKIAGGVQETQYF. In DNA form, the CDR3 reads TGTGCCAGCAAAATAGCGGGAGGGGTCCAAGAGACCCAGTACTTC.

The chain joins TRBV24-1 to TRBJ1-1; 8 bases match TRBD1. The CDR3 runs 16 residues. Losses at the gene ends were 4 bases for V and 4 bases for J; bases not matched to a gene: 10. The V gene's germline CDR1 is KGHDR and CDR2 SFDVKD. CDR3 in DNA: TGTGCCACCAGTGACCCAAAACAGGGGGTGGGCACTGAAGCTTTCTTT. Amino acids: CATSDPKQGVGTEAFF.

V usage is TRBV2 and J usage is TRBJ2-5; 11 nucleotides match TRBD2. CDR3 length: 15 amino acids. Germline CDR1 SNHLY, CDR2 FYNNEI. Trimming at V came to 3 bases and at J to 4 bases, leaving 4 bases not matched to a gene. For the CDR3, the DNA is TGTGCCAGCAGTGAGGGGGGGACTAGCGGAGAGACCCAGTACTTC. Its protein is CASSEGGTSGETQYF.

The CDR3, as DNA: TGTGCCAGCGGGGTTAAGTCCTACGAGCAGTACTTC. This translates into CASGVKSYEQYF. The gene calls are TRBV28 and TRBJ2-7; D ambiguous. The CDR3 totals 12 residues. The V end was cut by 8 bases, the J end by 1 base, with 9 bases between. Germline V gives CDR1 MDHEN, CDR2 SYDVKM.

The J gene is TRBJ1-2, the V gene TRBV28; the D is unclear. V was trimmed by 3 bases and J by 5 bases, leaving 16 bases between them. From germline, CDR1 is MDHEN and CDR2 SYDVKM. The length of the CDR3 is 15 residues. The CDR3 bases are TGTGCCAGCAGTTTGGGATCTGCGGTATCATATGGCTACACCTTC. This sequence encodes CASSLGSAVSYGYTF.

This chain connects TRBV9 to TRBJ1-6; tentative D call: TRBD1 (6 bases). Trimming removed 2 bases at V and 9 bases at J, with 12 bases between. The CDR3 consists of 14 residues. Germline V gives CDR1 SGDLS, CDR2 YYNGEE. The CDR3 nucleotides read TGTGCCAGCAGCGTCCGGGACACCGGTTCACCCCTCCACTTT. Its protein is CASSVRDTGSPLHF.

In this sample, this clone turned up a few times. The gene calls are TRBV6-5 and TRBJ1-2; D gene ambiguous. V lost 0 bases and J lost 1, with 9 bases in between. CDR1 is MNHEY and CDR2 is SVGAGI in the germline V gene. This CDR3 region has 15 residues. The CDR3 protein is CASSYSTDRNYGYTF. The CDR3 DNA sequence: TGTGCCAGCAGTTACTCGACTGACCGTAACTATGGCTACACCTTC.

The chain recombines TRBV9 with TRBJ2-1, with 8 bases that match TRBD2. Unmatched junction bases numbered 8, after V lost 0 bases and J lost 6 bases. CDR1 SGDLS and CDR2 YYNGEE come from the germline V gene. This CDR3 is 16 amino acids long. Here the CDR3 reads CASSVEPAGAFNEQFF. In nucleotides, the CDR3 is TGTGCCAGCAGCGTAGAGCCAGCGGGAGCTTTCAATGAGCAGTTCTTC.

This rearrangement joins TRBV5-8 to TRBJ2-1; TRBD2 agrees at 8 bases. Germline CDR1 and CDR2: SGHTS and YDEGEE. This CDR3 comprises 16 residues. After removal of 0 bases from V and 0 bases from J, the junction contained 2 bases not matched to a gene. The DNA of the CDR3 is TGTGCCAGCAGCTTGGCGGGGGGGCGCTCCTACAATGAGCAGTTCTTC. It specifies CASSLAGGRSYNEQFF. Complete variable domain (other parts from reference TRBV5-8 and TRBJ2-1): EAGVTQSPTHLIKTRGQQATLRCSPISGHTSVYWYQQALGLGLQFLLWYDEGEERNRGNFPPRFSGRQFPNYSSELNVNALELEDSALYLCASSLAGGRSYNEQFFGPGTRLTVL.

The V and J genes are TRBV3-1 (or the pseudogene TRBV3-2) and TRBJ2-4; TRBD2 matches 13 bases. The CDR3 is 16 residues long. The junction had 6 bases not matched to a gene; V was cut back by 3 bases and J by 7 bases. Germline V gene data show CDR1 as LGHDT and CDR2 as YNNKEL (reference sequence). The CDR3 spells CASSQGLAGPRNIQYF. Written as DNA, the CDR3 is TGTGCCAGCAGCCAGGGACTAGCGGGGCCTCGTAACATTCAGTACTTC.

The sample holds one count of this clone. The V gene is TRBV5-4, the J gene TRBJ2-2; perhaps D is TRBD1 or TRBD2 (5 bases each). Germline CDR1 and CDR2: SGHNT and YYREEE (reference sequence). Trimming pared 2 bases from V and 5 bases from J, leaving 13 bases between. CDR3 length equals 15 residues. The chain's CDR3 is CASSFSGGRTGELFF. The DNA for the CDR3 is TGTGCCAGCAGCTTTTCTGGGGGTCGAACCGGGGAGCTGTTTTTT.

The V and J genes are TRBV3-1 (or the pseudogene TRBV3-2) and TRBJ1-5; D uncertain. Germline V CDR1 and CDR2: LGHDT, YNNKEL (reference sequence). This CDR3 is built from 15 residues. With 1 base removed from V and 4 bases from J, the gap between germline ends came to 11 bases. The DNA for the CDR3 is TGTGCCAGCAGCCAAGGAGGTAGCAAAAATCAGCCCCAGCATTTT. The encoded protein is CASSQGGSKNQPQHF.

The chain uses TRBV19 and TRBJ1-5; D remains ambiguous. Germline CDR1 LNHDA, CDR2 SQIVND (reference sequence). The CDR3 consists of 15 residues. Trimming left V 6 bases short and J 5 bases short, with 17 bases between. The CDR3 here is CASSPVLGTYQPQHF. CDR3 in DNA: TGTGCCAGTAGCCCCGTATTAGGTACTTATCAGCCCCAGCATTTT. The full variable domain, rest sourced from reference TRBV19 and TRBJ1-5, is DGGITQSPKYLFRKEGQNVTLSCEQNLNHDAMYWYRQDPGQGLRLIYYSQIVNDFQKGDIAEGYSVSREKKESFPLTVTSAQKNPTAFYLCASSPVLGTYQPQHFGDGTRLSIL.

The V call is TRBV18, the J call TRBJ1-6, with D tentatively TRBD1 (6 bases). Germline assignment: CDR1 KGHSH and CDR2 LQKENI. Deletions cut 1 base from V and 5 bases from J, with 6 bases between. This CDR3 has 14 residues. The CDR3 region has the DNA TGTGCCAGCTCACCACGGACAGATAATTCACCCCTCCACTTT. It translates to CASSPRTDNSPLHF. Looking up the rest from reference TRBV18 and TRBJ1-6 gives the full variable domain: NAGVMQNPRHLVRRRGQEARLRCSPMKGHSHVYWYRQLPEEGLKFMVYLQKENIIDESGMPKERFSAEFPKEGPSILRIQQVVRGDSAAYFCASSPRTDNSPLHFGNGTRLTVT.

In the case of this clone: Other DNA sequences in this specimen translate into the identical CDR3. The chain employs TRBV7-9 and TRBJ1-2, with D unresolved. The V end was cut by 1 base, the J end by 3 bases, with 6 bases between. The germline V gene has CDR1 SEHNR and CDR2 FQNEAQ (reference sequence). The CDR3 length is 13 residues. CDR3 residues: CASSLGQHYGYTF. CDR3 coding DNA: TGTGCCAGCAGCTTAGGTCAGCACTATGGCTACACCTTC.

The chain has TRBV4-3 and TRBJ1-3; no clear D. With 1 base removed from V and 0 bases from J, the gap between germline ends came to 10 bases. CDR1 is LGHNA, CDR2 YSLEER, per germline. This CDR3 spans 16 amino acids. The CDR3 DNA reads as TGCGCCAGCAGCCAAGGCGACATGAGCTCTGGAAACACCATATATTTT. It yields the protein CASSQGDMSSGNTIYF.

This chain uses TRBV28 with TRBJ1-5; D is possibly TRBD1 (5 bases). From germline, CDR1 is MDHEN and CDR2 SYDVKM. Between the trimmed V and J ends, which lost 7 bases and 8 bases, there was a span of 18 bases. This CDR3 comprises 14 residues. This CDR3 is CASTLGGRGEPQHF. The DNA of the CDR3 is TGTGCCAGCACTTTGGGGGGGAGGGGAGAGCCCCAGCATTTT.

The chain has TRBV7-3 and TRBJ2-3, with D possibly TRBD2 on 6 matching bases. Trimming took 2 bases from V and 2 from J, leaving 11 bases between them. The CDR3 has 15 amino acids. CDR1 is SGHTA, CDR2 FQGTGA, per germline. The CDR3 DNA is TGTGCCAGCAGCTTATCAGCGGGCTTCACAGATACGCAGTATTTT. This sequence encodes CASSLSAGFTDTQYF.

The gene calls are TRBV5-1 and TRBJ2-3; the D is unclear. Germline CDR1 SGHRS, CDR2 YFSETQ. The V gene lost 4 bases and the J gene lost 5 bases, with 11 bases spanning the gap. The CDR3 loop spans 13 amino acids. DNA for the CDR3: TGCGCCAGCAGCAGTATGTTGGGAGATACGCAGTATTTT. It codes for CASSSMLGDTQYF.

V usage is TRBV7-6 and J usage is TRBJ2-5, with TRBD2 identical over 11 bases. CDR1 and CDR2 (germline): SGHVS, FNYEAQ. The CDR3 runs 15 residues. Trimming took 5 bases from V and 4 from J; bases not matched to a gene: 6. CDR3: CASSPSTSGRETQYF. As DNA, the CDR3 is TGTGCCAGCAGCCCCTCAACTAGCGGGAGAGAGACCCAGTACTTC.

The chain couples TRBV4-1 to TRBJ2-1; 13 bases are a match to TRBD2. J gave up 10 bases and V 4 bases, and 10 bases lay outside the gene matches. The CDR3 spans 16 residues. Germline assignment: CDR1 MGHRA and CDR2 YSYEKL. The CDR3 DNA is TGCGCCAGCAGCCCAGGAGTGGGACTAGCGGGAACCGAGCAGTTCTTC. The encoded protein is CASSPGVGLAGTEQFF.

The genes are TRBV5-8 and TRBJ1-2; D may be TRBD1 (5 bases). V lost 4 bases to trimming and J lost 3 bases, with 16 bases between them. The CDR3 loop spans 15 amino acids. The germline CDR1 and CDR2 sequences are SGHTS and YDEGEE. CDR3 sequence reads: CASSPRDPSYYGYTF. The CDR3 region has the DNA TGTGCCAGCAGCCCCCGGGACCCCAGTTACTATGGCTACACCTTC.